Shown below are 25 T cell receptor beta chains from a single sample sequenced in a study of blood T cell repertoires in COVID-19. Only in-frame clones appear in the TCRdb table, and some are missing; sequencing was by immunoSEQ multiplex PCR. The sample lists about 20,000 clones, 75% to 85% occurring once. Sequenced: peripheral blood. The origin of the receptors is a man of 80 years or more with acute or convalescent COVID-19.

This clone was seen more than once but under ten times. V gene TRBV30 combines with J gene TRBJ1-3, with 7 positions matching TRBD1. There are 15 residues in the CDR3. The germline V gene has CDR1 GTSNPN and CDR2 SVGIG (reference sequence). J was trimmed by 0 bases and V by 1 base; bases with no gene match: 3. The CDR3 DNA follows: TGTGCCTGGAGTGAGGGGGCCAACTCTGGAAACACCATATATTTT. This translates into CAWSEGANSGNTIYF.

The chain combines TRBV10-3 with TRBJ2-3; TRBD2 matches at 7 bases. The CDR3 is made up of 15 amino acids. V dropped 4 bases and J dropped 1; count of bases not matched to a gene: 5. In germline, CDR1 is ENHRY, CDR2 SYGVKD. The CDR3 protein is CAISGLAVRTDTQYF. Here the CDR3 DNA reads TGTGCCATCAGTGGACTAGCTGTCCGCACAGATACGCAGTATTTT.

The chain uses TRBV28 and TRBJ2-2; weak D call: TRBD1 (6 bases). The CDR3 is 15 amino acids. Germline CDR1 is MDHEN and CDR2 is SYDVKM. Trimming left V 3 bases short and J 1 base short, with 9 bases between. DNA of the CDR3: TGTGCCAGCAGTTTCCCGACAGGGAACACCGGGGAGCTGTTTTTT. Its translation: CASSFPTGNTGELFF.

The genes are TRBV15 and TRBJ1-1, with 12 bases identical to TRBD1. This CDR3 is 18 amino acids long. J lost 0 bases, V lost 0 bases, and 5 bases had no gene match. Looked up from germline, CDR1 is LNHNV and CDR2 is YYDKDF (reference sequence). The CDR3 reads CATSRDRDRGPVNTEAFF. CDR3 coding DNA: TGTGCCACCAGCAGAGATAGGGACAGGGGGCCTGTGAACACTGAAGCTTTCTTT. The full variable domain, completed using reference TRBV15 and TRBJ1-1, is DAMVIQNPRYQVTQFGKPVTLSCSQTLNHNVMYWYQQKSSQAPKLLFHYYDKDFNNEADTPDNFQSRRPNTSFCFLDIRSPGLGDTAMYLCATSRDRDRGPVNTEAFFGQGTRLTVV.

The V gene is TRBV2, the J gene TRBJ2-3; D unclear. This CDR3 region has 14 residues. Trimming cost V 4 bases and J 4 bases, with 12 bases left between them. The germline gives CDR1 SNHLY, CDR2 FYNNEI. The CDR3: CASSGVRTADTQYF. In DNA form, the CDR3 reads TGTGCCAGCAGTGGTGTGAGAACTGCAGATACGCAGTATTTT.

The V call is TRBV11-2, the J call TRBJ2-5; 7 bases line up with TRBD1. The CDR3 length is 16 residues. CDR1 is SGHAT, CDR2 FQNNGV, per germline. V shed 7 bases, J shed 2 bases, and the junction held 13 bases outside the gene matches. Here the CDR3 DNA reads TGTGCCAGCACCCCGGTAGCCGGGACAGCGCAAGAGACCCAGTACTTC. Translating gives CASTPVAGTAQETQYF.

V usage is TRBV7-3 and J usage is TRBJ2-2, with D possibly being TRBD2 (6 bases). This CDR3 has 21 residues. Germline loops: CDR1 SGHTA, CDR2 FQGTGA. V dropped 5 bases and J dropped 0 bases, with 28 bases sitting between them. The CDR3 here is CASSRTGVPVRWRSNTGELFF. The CDR3 coding sequence is TGTGCCAGCAGCAGAACGGGGGTTCCAGTCCGCTGGCGGTCGAACACCGGGGAGCTGTTTTTT.

This rearrangement joins TRBV7-3 to TRBJ2-2, with TRBD2 matching over 11 bases. The ends lost 0 bases at V and 4 bases at J; junction bases unmatched: 4. This CDR3 is built from 17 residues. Germline CDR1 is SGHTA and CDR2 is FQGTGA. CDR3 nucleotide sequence: TGTGCCAGCAGCTTAACACTAGCGGGAGCTGGCACCGGGGAGCTGTTTTTT. Amino acid sequence: CASSLTLAGAGTGELFF.

The chain employs TRBV27 and TRBJ1-2; no clear D gene. The V gene lost 2 bases and the J gene lost 4 bases, with 14 bases spanning the gap. The CDR3 is made up of 15 amino acids. Looked up from germline, CDR1 is MNHEY and CDR2 is SMNVEV (reference sequence). The CDR3 coding sequence is TGTGCCAGCAGTTTAAGGATGGAGGGTGGCTATGGCTACACCTTC. Protein: CASSLRMEGGYGYTF.

V is TRBV7-6 and J is TRBJ1-5; weak D call: TRBD1 (5 bases). V lost 5 bases and J 9 bases, leaving 20 bases between the germline ends. The CDR3 contains 15 residues. Germline V gene lookup returns CDR1 SGHVS and CDR2 FNYEAQ. The CDR3 is CASSKGRIRGGPQHF. The CDR3 DNA reads TGTGCCAGCAGCAAGGGGAGGATCCGCGGGGGGCCCCAGCATTTT. The full variable domain, with the rest looked up from reference TRBV7-6 and TRBJ1-5, is GAGVSQSPRYKVTKRGQDVALRCDPISGHVSLYWYRQALGQGPEFLTYFNYEAQQDKSGLPNDRFSAERPEGSISTLTIQRTEQRDSAMYRCASSKGRIRGGPQHFGDGTRLSIL.

The chain carries TRBV9 and TRBJ2-2, with 10 bases aligning to TRBD2. Germline values: CDR1 SGDLS, CDR2 YYNGEE. The J segment lost 7 bases and the V segment lost 2 bases, leaving 11 bases of the junction unmatched. This CDR3 has 17 amino acids. CDR3: CASSVGLAYSPLGELFF. CDR3 nucleotides: TGTGCCAGCAGCGTGGGACTAGCGTACTCCCCCCTCGGGGAGCTGTTTTTT. Looking up the rest from reference TRBV9 and TRBJ2-2 gives the full variable domain: DSGVTQTPKHLITATGQRVTLRCSPRSGDLSVYWYQQSLDQGLQFLIQYYNGEERAKGNILERFSAQQFPDLHSELNLSSLELGDSALYFCASSVGLAYSPLGELFFGEGSRLTVL.

The chain uses TRBV28 and TRBJ2-5, with D perhaps matching TRBD2 (5 bases). CDR3 length: 15 amino acids. V was shortened by 2 bases and J by 7 bases, with 17 bases between the two germline ends. The germline V gene has CDR1 MDHEN and CDR2 SYDVKM. CDR3 DNA: TGTGCCAGCAGTTTACCCTTCGAGGGCCCGGGGACCCAGTACTTC. This gives the protein CASSLPFEGPGTQYF. Full variable domain (remainder filled in from reference TRBV28 and TRBJ2-5): DVKVTQSSRYLVKRTGEKVFLECVQDMDHENMFWYRQDPGLGLRLIYFSYDVKMKEKGDIPEGYSVSREKKERFSLILESASTNQTSMYLCASSLPFEGPGTQYFGPGTRLLVL.

This clone has more than one count but fewer than ten. This sequence joins TRBV5-1 and TRBJ2-5, with 12 bases identical to TRBD2. The germline V gene encodes CDR1 SGHRS and CDR2 YFSETQ. This CDR3 has 17 residues. The trim removed 0 bases at V and 2 bases at J, leaving 5 bases unmatched. CDR3: CASSLGGTSGSQETQYF. CDR3 nucleotide sequence: TGCGCCAGCAGCTTGGGCGGGACTAGCGGGTCGCAAGAGACCCAGTACTTC.

This chain joins TRBV9 and TRBJ2-1; TRBD2 matches at 7 bases. V was clipped by 0 bases and J by 5 bases; unmatched bases: 11. The CDR3 runs to 17 residues. Germline CDR1 is SGDLS and CDR2 is YYNGEE. The CDR3 here is CASSVGAATSYNNEQFF. DNA of the CDR3: TGTGCCAGCAGCGTAGGAGCGGCGACTAGCTATAACAATGAGCAGTTCTTC. Full variable domain (remainder filled in from reference TRBV9 and TRBJ2-1): DSGVTQTPKHLITATGQRVTLRCSPRSGDLSVYWYQQSLDQGLQFLIQYYNGEERAKGNILERFSAQQFPDLHSELNLSSLELGDSALYFCASSVGAATSYNNEQFFGPGTRLTVL.

This chain joins TRBV11-3 and TRBJ2-3; 8 positions agree with TRBD1. The V gene end was trimmed by 5 bases and the J gene end by 2 bases; junction bases not matched to a gene: 6. There are 15 residues in the CDR3. The germline CDR1 and CDR2 sequences are SGHNT and YENEEA. The CDR3 sequence: CASSLQGDDTDTQYF. For the CDR3, the DNA is TGTGCCAGCAGCCTACAGGGGGACGACACAGATACGCAGTATTTT.

The chain carries TRBV28 and TRBJ1-6; the D gene is possibly TRBD1 (5 bases). The CDR3 totals 15 residues. Germline CDR1 MDHEN, CDR2 SYDVKM. V was pared by 2 bases and J by 4 bases, with 9 bases between. The CDR3 here is CASSLRRGYNSPLHF. CDR3 nucleotides: TGTGCCAGCAGTTTAAGGAGGGGTTATAATTCACCCCTCCACTTT.

This rearrangement joins TRBV5-6 to TRBJ2-5; perhaps TRBD2 as D (5 bases). V was shortened by 4 bases and J by 7 bases, with 11 bases between the two germline ends. Germline CDR1 reads SGHDT; CDR2 reads YYEEEE. The CDR3 is 12 residues long. The CDR3 region is CASSEGKGTQYF. In nucleotides, the CDR3 is TGTGCCAGCAGCGAGGGCAAGGGGACCCAGTACTTC.

The chain couples TRBV5-4 to TRBJ1-1, with D possibly matching TRBD1 (6 bases). This CDR3 has 16 amino acids. The V end lost 4 bases, the J end lost 4 bases, and 20 bases lay between the germline ends. Looked up from germline, CDR1 is SGHNT and CDR2 is YYREEE (reference sequence). The CDR3 region has the DNA TGTGCCAGCAGCCTACCCGGGGGGGCCCAGGGCACTGAAGCTTTCTTT. Translated: CASSLPGGAQGTEAFF.

The chain is built from TRBV12-3 or TRBV12-4 and TRBJ2-6; no definite D call. The CDR3 has 12 residues. The V end lost 10 bases, the J end lost 4 bases, and 8 bases lay between the germline ends. The CDR3 DNA reads as TGTGCCACTTCGCGAGGGGCCAACGTCCTGACTTTC. Its protein product is CATSRGANVLTF.

The chain joins TRBV15 to TRBJ2-1, with a possible D match to TRBD2 (5 bases). This CDR3 spans 15 amino acids. V lost 0 bases to trimming and J lost 7 bases, with 13 bases between them. Germline V gene sequence: CDR1 LNHNV, CDR2 YYDKDF (reference sequence). CDR3 region: CATSRDRASLNEQFF. Written as DNA, the CDR3 is TGTGCCACCAGCAGAGATCGGGCTAGCCTAAATGAGCAGTTCTTC. Using reference TRBV15 and TRBJ2-1 for the parts outside the CDR3, the full variable domain is DAMVIQNPRYQVTQFGKPVTLSCSQTLNHNVMYWYQQKSSQAPKLLFHYYDKDFNNEADTPDNFQSRRPNTSFCFLDIRSPGLGDTAMYLCATSRDRASLNEQFFGPGTRLTVL.

The chain links TRBV5-1 to TRBJ2-3, with TRBD2 matching over 8 bases. V dropped 0 bases and J dropped 0; count of bases not matched to a gene: 9. CDR1 SGHRS and CDR2 YFSETQ come from the germline V gene. CDR3 length: 18 residues. The CDR3 loop reads CASSLASGLDPSTDTQYF. The DNA for the CDR3 is TGCGCCAGCAGCTTGGCGTCGGGACTAGACCCTAGCACAGATACGCAGTATTTT.

This clone has only one observation. The J gene is TRBJ1-2, the V gene TRBV5-4, with a tentative D call TRBD1 (5 bases). This CDR3 has 13 residues. The germline V and J ends were trimmed by 1 base and 7 bases, with 11 bases remaining between them. Germline V gives CDR1 SGHNT, CDR2 YYREEE (reference sequence). DNA for the CDR3: TGTGCCAGCAGCTTGTCGGGGGTCTCTGGCTACACCTTC. Protein: CASSLSGVSGYTF.

V and J are TRBV11-1 and TRBJ1-1; a possible D gene is TRBD1 (6 bases). The CDR3 totals 14 residues. Trimming shortened V by 5 bases and J by 8 bases, and 18 bases separated the two germline ends. Germline CDR1 is SGHAT and CDR2 is FQDESV (reference sequence). CDR3 region: CASSHRVAALEAFF. The CDR3, as DNA: TGTGCCAGCAGCCACAGGGTCGCTGCCTTAGAAGCTTTCTTT.

V and J are TRBV7-9 and TRBJ2-3; TRBD1 matches at 7 bases. Germline CDR1 is SEHNR and CDR2 is FQNEAQ (reference sequence). With 5 bases clipped from V and 1 base from J, the junction kept 6 bases outside the gene matches. The CDR3 is 15 residues long. The CDR3, as DNA: TGTGCCAGCAGCCCCCGGGACAGTGGCACAGATACGCAGTATTTT. The encoded protein is CASSPRDSGTDTQYF.

This chain joins TRBV7-3 and TRBJ1-1; 9 positions match TRBD1. Trimming at V came to 8 bases and at J to 6 bases, leaving 10 bases not matched to a gene. In germline, CDR1 is SGHTA, CDR2 FQGTGA. This CDR3 region has 14 residues. CDR3 sequence reads: CASRPTGQGAEAFF. The CDR3 bases are TGTGCCAGCCGCCCAACGGGACAGGGCGCTGAAGCTTTCTTT. The full variable domain, with the rest looked up from reference TRBV7-3 and TRBJ1-1, is GAGVSQTPSNKVTEKGKYVELRCDPISGHTALYWYRQSLGQGPEFLIYFQGTGAADDSGLPNDRFFAVRPEGSVSTLKIQRTERGDSAVYLCASRPTGQGAEAFFGQGTRLTVV.